One sample yielded the 8 T cell receptor beta chains listed below, sequenced in a study of shared clonotypes between healthy human individuals. Only in-frame clones appear in the TCRdb table, and some are missing; sequencing was by immunoSEQ multiplex PCR. The data contain a few hundred thousand clones, approximately 97% of them singletons. The sample consisted of naive CD4+ T cells sorted from blood. Documented subset: CD45RA+ positively selected. Source of these receptors: a woman aged 25 to 45 in good health.

This clone was counted a single time. CDR3 loop: CASSVGTGFAGGNTIYF. Written as DNA, the CDR3 is TGTGCCAGCAGTGTGGGGACAGGCTTCGCAGGGGGAAACACCATATATTTT. The gene calls are TRBV6-1 and TRBJ1-3; 8 nucleotides align to TRBD1. V shed 4 bases and J 4 bases; nucleotides not matched to a gene: 12. Germline V gene lookup returns CDR1 MNHNS and CDR2 SASEGT. This CDR3 contains 17 residues.

The rearrangement joins TRBV5-1 to TRBJ2-5, with 9 positions matching TRBD1. This CDR3 spans 18 amino acids. The trim removed 4 bases at V and 2 bases at J, leaving 15 bases unmatched. The germline V gene encodes CDR1 SGHRS and CDR2 YFSETQ. Written as DNA, the CDR3 is TGCGCCAGCAGCCCTCACCGGGACAGGGTTGGTCAACAAGAGACCCAGTACTTC. It specifies CASSPHRDRVGQQETQYF.

The chain is built from TRBV19 and TRBJ2-1, with a possible D match to TRBD2 (6 bases). This CDR3 region has 14 residues. The V end was cut by 4 bases, the J end by 8 bases, with 15 bases between. Germline lookup yields CDR1 LNHDA and CDR2 SQIVND (reference sequence). CDR3 loop: CASSNWGRRDEQFF. As DNA, the CDR3 is TGTGCCAGTAGTAACTGGGGTCGGAGGGATGAGCAGTTCTTC.

A single count supports this clone. This rearrangement joins TRBV28 to TRBJ2-3; possible D gene TRBD2, 6 bases. V was shortened by 4 bases and J by 1 base, with 12 bases between the two germline ends. The CDR3 covers 15 residues. The germline V gene encodes CDR1 MDHEN and CDR2 SYDVKM. CDR3 region: CASSSPPGGTDTQYF. The CDR3 DNA sequence: TGTGCCAGCAGTTCCCCTCCGGGGGGCACAGATACGCAGTATTTT.

This chain connects TRBV5-4 to TRBJ2-2, with 8 bases matching TRBD1. The CDR3 totals 16 residues. J gave up 1 base and V 3 bases, and 5 bases lay outside the gene matches. Germline CDR1 SGHNT, CDR2 YYREEE (reference sequence). This chain's CDR3 is CASSWGTGRNTGELFF. CDR3 DNA: TGTGCCAGCAGCTGGGGGACAGGTCGGAACACCGGGGAGCTGTTTTTT.

This clone was counted once. The rearrangement joins TRBV27 to TRBJ2-1; tentative D call: TRBD2 (5 bases). This CDR3 region has 12 residues. CDR1 is MNHEY, CDR2 SMNVEV, per germline (reference sequence). Trimming took off 7 bases at V and 15 bases at J, with 19 bases between the two ends. CDR3 loop: CASTTPPGAGFF. The CDR3 DNA reads as TGTGCCAGCACCACCCCGCCAGGCGCGGGGTTCTTC.

V usage is TRBV5-4 and J usage is TRBJ1-6; no clear D. The CDR3 is 14 amino acids. Germline CDR1 and CDR2: SGHNT and YYREEE (reference sequence). Deletions cut 0 bases from V and 8 bases from J, with 9 bases between. For the CDR3, the DNA is TGTGCCAGCAGCTTGGTAGGACTGGATTCACCCCTCCACTTT. Amino acids: CASSLVGLDSPLHF.

The rearrangement links TRBV19 to TRBJ1-2, with a possible D match to TRBD1 (5 bases). The CDR3 loop spans 13 amino acids. V lost 6 bases and J 4 bases, leaving 12 bases between the germline ends. The germline V gene has CDR1 LNHDA and CDR2 SQIVND (reference sequence). The CDR3 protein is CASRSRVTYGYTF. The CDR3 bases are TGTGCCAGTAGATCCAGGGTTACCTATGGCTACACCTTC.